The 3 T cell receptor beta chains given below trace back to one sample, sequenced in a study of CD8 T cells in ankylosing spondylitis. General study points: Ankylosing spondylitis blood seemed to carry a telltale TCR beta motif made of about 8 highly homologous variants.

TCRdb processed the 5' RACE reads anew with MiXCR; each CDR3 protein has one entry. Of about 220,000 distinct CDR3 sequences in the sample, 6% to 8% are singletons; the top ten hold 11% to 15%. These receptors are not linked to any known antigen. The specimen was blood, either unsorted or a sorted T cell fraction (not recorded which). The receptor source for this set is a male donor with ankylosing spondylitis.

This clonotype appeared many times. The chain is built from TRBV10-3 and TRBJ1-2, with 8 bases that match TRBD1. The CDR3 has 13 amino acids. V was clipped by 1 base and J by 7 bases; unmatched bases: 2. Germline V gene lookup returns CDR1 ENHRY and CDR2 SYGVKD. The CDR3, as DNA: TGTGCCATCAGTGAGTGGACAGGGAGTGGCTACACCTTC. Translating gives CAISEWTGSGYTF.

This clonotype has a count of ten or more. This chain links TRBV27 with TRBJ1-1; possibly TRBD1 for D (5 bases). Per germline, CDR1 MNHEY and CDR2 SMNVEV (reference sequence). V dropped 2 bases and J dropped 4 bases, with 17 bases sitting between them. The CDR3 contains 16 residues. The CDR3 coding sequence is TGTGCCAGCAGTTTAAGAGGTGGGGCGCCGGTCACTGAAGCTTTCTTT. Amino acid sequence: CASSLRGGAPVTEAFF.

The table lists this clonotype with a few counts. The CDR3 here is CSARDNREATDTQYF. DNA of the CDR3: TGCAGTGCTAGAGATAACCGGGAGGCGACAGATACGCAGTATTTT. The rearrangement uses TRBV20-1 and TRBJ2-3, with 7 bases identical to TRBD2. J gave up 3 bases and V 0 bases, and 6 bases lay outside the gene matches. Germline V gene lookup returns CDR1 DFQATT and CDR2 SNEGSKA (reference sequence). The CDR3 is made up of 15 amino acids.